Listed below are T cell receptor beta chains from one sample, sequenced in a study of blood T cell repertoires in COVID-19. The protocol was immunoSEQ multiplex PCR, while the TCRdb copy is restricted to in-frame clones and leaves out a portion. The table includes roughly 240,000 clones, approximately 90% detected once. The sample was PBMCs or T cells enriched from blood (not recorded which). The receptors shown here come from a man aged 45-65 years who had been exposed to COVID-19. The CDR3 runs from the conserved cysteine through the conserved F or W. D genes are given only for firm matches.

D	J	V	CDR3	DNA
.	TRBJ1-1	TRBV5-1	CASSFTGASNTEAFF	TGCGCCAGCAGCTTTACTGGGGCCTCGAACACTGAAGCTTTCTTT
TRBD1	TRBJ1-4	TRBV25-1	CASSEYPGGATNEKLFF	TGTGCCAGCAGTGAATACCCAGGGGGTGCAACTAATGAAAAACTGTTTTTT
.	TRBJ2-5	TRBV12-3/TRBV12-4	CASSYSETQYF	TGTGCCAGCAGTTACTCGGAGACCCAGTACTTC
.	TRBJ2-1	TRBV6-2/TRBV6-3	CASSYSDSSNEQFF	TGTGCCAGCAGTTACTCTGACAGTTCCAATGAGCAGTTCTTC
.	TRBJ2-7	TRBV5-1	CASSEGDRYEQYF	TGCGCCAGCAGCGAGGGTGACCGCTACGAGCAGTACTTC
.	TRBJ1-2	TRBV20-1	CSAVDSGGYTF	TGCAGTGCTGTGGACTCGGGTGGCTACACCTTC
TRBD1	TRBJ1-3	TRBV5-6	CASSSIQGAPGNTIYF	TGTGCCAGCAGCTCAATACAGGGGGCGCCGGGAAACACCATATATTTT
TRBD1	TRBJ2-1	TRBV15	CATSRGQGYYEQFF	TGTGCCACCAGCAGAGGACAGGGGTACTATGAGCAGTTCTTC
.	TRBJ1-1	TRBV6-1	CASSEAQGIVNTEAFF	TGTGCCAGCAGTGAAGCGCAGGGTATTGTCAACACTGAAGCTTTCTTT
.	TRBJ2-7	TRBV2	CASSEATNFSYEQYF	TGTGCCAGCAGTGAAGCAACTAACTTTTCCTACGAGCAGTACTTC
.	TRBJ2-1	TRBV21-1	CASRPTSGSENEQFF	TGTGCCAGCAGGCCAACTAGCGGGAGTGAGAATGAGCAGTTCTTC
.	TRBJ2-2	TRBV5-1	CASSLSDSRVKFF	TGCGCCAGCAGCTTGTCAGACTCGAGGGTAAAGTTTTTT
.	TRBJ1-1	TRBV7-3	CASSLLPGLNTEAFF	TGTGCCAGCAGCTTATTACCAGGGTTAAACACTGAAGCTTTCTTT
.	TRBJ1-2	TRBV19	CASSMKELGYTF	TGTGCCAGTAGTATGAAAGAGTTGGGCTACACCTTC
.	TRBJ2-3	TRBV5-1	CASSLGGPKDTQYF	TGCGCCAGCAGCTTGGGAGGTCCGAAGGATACGCAGTATTTT
.	TRBJ2-2	TRBV19	CAVRGADTGELFF	TGTGCCGTCCGGGGGGCGGACACCGGGGAGCTGTTTTTT
TRBD1	TRBJ1-2	TRBV7-3	CASSLRAQGHGYTF	TGTGCCAGCAGCTTAAGGGCACAGGGGCATGGCTACACCTTC
.	TRBJ1-5	TRBV12-3/TRBV12-4	CASSLGHQPQHF	TGTGCCAGCAGTTTAGGGCATCAGCCCCAGCATTTT
TRBD1	TRBJ1-4	TRBV7-9	CASSLGAGQGQKLFF	TGTGCCAGCAGCTTAGGGGCGGGACAGGGGCAAAAACTGTTTTTT
.	TRBJ1-1	TRBV5-1	CASSLEIMNTEAFF	TGCGCCAGCAGCTTGGAAATTATGAACACTGAAGCTTTCTTT